This record concerns one T cell receptor beta chain sequence. V was pared by 7 bases and J by 3 bases, with 12 bases between. CDR3 length: 13 amino acids. Germline CDR1 reads SQVTM; CDR2 reads ANQGSEA. These data are taken from a study of blood T cells in healthy people across ages. A second PCR of 7 to 11 cycles used a sample-barcoded 5' primer and a J-beta primer mix. Each cDNA molecule was tagged by a template-switch adaptor that had 12 random nucleotides. Each CDR3 protein gets one entry after TCRdb re-called the 5' RACE reads with MiXCR. This table has hundreds of thousands of distinct CDR3 sequences, less than 25% appearing once. This sample also appeared in a second study, on T cells of mothers and their children. That report adds: Per mother, over 10 million TCR beta CDR3 reads were obtained; per child, approximately 3 million. When mothers and children were related, their normalized repertoire overlap, which was always slightly higher, did not differ significantly from that of unrelated pairs.

The TCR comes from a boy aged 5-17 years in good health. Sequenced material: blood. The V gene is TRBV29-1, the J gene TRBJ1-4; D gene unclear. The CDR3 loop reads CSGARVANEKLFF. The CDR3 nucleotides are TGCAGCGGTGCGCGGGTTGCTAATGAAAAACTGTTTTTT.